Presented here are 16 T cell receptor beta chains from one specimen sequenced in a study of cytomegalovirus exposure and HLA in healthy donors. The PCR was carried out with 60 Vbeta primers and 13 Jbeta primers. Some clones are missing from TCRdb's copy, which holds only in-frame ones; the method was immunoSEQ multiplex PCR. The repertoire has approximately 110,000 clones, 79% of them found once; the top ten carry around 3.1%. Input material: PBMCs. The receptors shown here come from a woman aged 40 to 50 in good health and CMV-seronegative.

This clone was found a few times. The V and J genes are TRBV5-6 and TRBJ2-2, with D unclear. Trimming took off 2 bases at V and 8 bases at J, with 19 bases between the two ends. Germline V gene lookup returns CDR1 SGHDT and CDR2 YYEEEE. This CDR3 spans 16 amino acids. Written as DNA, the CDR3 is TGTGCCAGCAGCTTAGTTTCTTCGGCGGCACGGGGGGAGCTGTTTTTT. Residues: CASSLVSSAARGELFF.

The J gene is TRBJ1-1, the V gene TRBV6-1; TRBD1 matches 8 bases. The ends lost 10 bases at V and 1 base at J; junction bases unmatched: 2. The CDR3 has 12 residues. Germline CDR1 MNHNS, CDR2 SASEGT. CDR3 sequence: CAIGQGNTEAFF. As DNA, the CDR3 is TGTGCCATAGGACAGGGGAACACTGAAGCTTTCTTT.

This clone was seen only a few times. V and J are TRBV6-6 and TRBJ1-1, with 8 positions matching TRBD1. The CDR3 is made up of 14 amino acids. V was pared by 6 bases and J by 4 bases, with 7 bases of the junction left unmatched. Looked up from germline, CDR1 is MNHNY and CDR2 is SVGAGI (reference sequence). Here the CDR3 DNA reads TGTGCCAGCAGAACGACAGGGGAGGGCACTGAAGCTTTCTTT. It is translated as CASRTTGEGTEAFF.

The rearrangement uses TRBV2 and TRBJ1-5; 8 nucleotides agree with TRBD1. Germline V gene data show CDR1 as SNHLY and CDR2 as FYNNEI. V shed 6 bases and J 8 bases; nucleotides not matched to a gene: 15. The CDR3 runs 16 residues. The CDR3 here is CASSQTGQDMSKPQHF. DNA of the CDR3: TGTGCCAGCAGCCAAACGGGACAGGACATGAGTAAGCCCCAGCATTTT.

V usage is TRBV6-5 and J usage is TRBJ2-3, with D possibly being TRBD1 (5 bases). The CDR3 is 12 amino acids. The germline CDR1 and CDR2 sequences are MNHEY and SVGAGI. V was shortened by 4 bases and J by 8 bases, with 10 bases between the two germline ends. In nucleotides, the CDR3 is TGTGCCAGCAGTTTAATTAGGGGTACGCAGTATTTT. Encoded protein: CASSLIRGTQYF.

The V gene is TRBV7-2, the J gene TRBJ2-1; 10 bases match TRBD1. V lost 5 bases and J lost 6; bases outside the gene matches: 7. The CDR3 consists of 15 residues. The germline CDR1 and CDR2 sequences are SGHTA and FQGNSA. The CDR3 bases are TGTGCCAGCAGCGCCCAGGGACAGGGGTTCAATGAGCAGTTCTTC. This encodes CASSAQGQGFNEQFF.

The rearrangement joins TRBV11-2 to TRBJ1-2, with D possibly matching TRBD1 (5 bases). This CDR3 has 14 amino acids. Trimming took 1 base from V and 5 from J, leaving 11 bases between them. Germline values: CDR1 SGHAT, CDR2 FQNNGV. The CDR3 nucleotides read TGTGCCAGCAGCTTAGGGGGCACCTCGTATGGCTACACCTTC. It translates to CASSLGGTSYGYTF.

CDR3 in DNA: TGTGCCAGCAGTTCCGCCCCGGGAGGCCCTAGCACAGATACGCAGTATTTT. Translation: CASSSAPGGPSTDTQYF. The J gene is TRBJ2-3, the V gene TRBV27, with 7 nucleotides matching TRBD2. The V gene's germline CDR1 is MNHEY and CDR2 SMNVEV (reference sequence). With 4 bases clipped from V and 0 bases from J, the junction kept 10 bases outside the gene matches. There are 17 residues in the CDR3.

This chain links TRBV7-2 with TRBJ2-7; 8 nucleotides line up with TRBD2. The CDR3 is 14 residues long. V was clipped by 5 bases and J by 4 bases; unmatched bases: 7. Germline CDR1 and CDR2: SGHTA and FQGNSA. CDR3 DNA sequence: TGTGCCAGCAGCCTGGGACTAGATATTTACGAGCAGTACTTC. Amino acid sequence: CASSLGLDIYEQYF. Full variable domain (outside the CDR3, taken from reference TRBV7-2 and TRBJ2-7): GAGVSQSPSNKVTEKGKDVELRCDPISGHTALYWYRQSLGQGLEFLIYFQGNSAPDKSGLPSDRFSAERTGGSVSTLTIQRTQQEDSAVYLCASSLGLDIYEQYFGPGTRLTVT.

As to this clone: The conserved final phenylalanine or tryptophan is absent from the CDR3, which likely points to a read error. The CDR3 here is CSVGSPSNYGYTL. DNA for the CDR3: TGCAGCGTTGGATCGCCGAGTAACTATGGCTACACCCTC. V is TRBV29-1 and J is TRBJ1-2; D not certain. V was shortened by 4 bases and J by 1 base, with 10 bases between the two germline ends. Germline loops: CDR1 SQVTM, CDR2 ANQGSEA. The CDR3 runs to 13 residues.

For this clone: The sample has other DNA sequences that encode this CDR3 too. The CDR3 DNA sequence: TGTGCCAGCAGCTTACGGACTAGCAGCGCGTACGAGCAGTACTTC. This sequence encodes CASSLRTSSAYEQYF. The V gene is TRBV7-2, the J gene TRBJ2-7; 8 nucleotides agree with TRBD2. CDR1 and CDR2 (germline): SGHTA, FQGNSA. The CDR3 extends over 15 amino acids. After removal of 2 bases from V and 4 bases from J, the junction contained 7 bases not matched to a gene.

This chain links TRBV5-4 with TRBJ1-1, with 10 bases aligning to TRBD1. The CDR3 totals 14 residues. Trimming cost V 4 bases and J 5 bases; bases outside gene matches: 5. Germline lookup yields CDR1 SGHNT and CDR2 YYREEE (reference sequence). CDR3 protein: CASSADRGLTEAFF. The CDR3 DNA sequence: TGTGCCAGCAGCGCAGACAGGGGGCTTACTGAAGCTTTCTTT.

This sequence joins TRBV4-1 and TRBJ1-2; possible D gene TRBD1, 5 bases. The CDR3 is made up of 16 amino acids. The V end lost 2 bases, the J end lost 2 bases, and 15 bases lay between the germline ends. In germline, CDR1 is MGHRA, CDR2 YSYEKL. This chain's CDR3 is CASSQPQGFQNYGYTF. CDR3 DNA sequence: TGCGCCAGCAGCCAACCCCAGGGATTTCAAAACTATGGCTACACCTTC.

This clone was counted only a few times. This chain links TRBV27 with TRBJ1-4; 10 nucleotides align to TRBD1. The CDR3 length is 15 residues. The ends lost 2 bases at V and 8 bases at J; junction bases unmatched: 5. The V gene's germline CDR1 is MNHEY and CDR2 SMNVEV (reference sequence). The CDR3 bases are TGTGCCAGCAGTTTAAGGGGACAGGGGCCCGAAAAACTGTTTTTT. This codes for CASSLRGQGPEKLFF.

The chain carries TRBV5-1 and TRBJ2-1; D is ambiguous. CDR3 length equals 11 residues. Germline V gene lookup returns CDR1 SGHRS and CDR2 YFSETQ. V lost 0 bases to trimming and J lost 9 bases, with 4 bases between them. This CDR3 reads CASSLDLEQFF. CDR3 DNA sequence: TGCGCCAGCAGCTTGGATCTTGAGCAGTTCTTC.

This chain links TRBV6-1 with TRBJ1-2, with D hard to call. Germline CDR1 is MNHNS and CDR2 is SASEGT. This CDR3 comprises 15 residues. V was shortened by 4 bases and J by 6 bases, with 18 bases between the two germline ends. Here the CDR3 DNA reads TGTGCCAGCAGTGTCAGTGGCGGTTTTCCCAATGGCTACACCTTC. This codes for CASSVSGGFPNGYTF.